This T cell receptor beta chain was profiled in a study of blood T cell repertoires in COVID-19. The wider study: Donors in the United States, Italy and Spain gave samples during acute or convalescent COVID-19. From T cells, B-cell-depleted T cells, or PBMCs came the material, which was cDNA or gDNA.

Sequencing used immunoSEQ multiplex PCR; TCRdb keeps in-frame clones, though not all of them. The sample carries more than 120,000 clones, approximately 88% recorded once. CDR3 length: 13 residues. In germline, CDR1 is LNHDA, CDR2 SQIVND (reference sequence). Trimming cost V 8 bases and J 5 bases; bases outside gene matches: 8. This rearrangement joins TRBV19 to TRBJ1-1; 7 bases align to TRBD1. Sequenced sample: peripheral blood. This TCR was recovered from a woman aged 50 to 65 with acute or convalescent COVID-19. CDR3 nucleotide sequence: TGTGCCAGTGGAAGACAGGGTCGGACTGAAGCTTTCTTT. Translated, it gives CASGRQGRTEAFF.